The 2 T cell receptor beta chains presented below share a single source sample, sequenced in a study of regulatory T cells in long-lasting Graves disease. Time point described: newly diagnosed GD, antithyroid drugs for less than 3 months. TCR sequences were obtained from RNA taken from PBMCs. Construction of the TCR beta libraries employed iRepertoire HTBI primers in conjunction with Arm-PCR of CDR3 regions. TCRdb fed the multiplex PCR reads into MiXCR, producing one record per CDR3 protein. The sample consists of 550,000 to 700,000 distinct CDR3 sequences, about 15% of them appearing once. This sample was also put to use in a study of T cells in Graves' hyperthyroidism and ophthalmopathy.

The sample in question was peripheral blood mononuclear cells (PBMCs), obtained at new diagnosis, from a patient treated with antithyroid drugs. The origin of the receptors is a man between 18 and 29 years old with Graves disease.

This clonotype was detected only a few times. This chain connects TRBV10-1 to TRBJ1-4; 9 bases are shared with TRBD1. V lost 4 bases to trimming and J lost 8 bases; unmatched junction nucleotides: 11. The germline gives CDR1 WNHNN, CDR2 SYGVQD (reference sequence). This CDR3 region has 16 residues. The CDR3 region is CASSVRNRGLCEKLFF. CDR3 nucleotide sequence: TGCGCCAGCAGTGTCAGGAACAGGGGGCTGTGCGAAAAACTGTTTTTT.

This clonotype was seen a handful of times. This rearrangement joins TRBV6-1 to TRBJ2-5; D is possibly TRBD1 or TRBD2 (5 bases each). The CDR3 runs to 15 residues. V lost 10 bases to trimming and J lost 4 bases, with 22 bases between them. Looked up from germline, CDR1 is MNHNS and CDR2 is SASEGT. The CDR3 protein is CATRGEGRVRETQYF. CDR3 DNA: TGTGCCACCCGAGGGGAAGGGCGAGTCCGAGAGACCCAGTACTTC.